The 26 T cell receptor beta chains listed next were all sequenced from one sample in a study of CD8+ T cells in alopecia areata. Treatment defined: oral pan-JAK inhibitor, 5-10 mg twice daily. Sequencing used cDNA as its template, made by extracting RNA and reverse transcribing it. Sequencing used immunoSEQ multiplex PCR; TCRdb keeps in-frame clones, though not all of them. This sample carries about 220,000 clones, more than 45% of them seen once, and the ten largest clones take 1.5% to 2%. Here the sequenced sample was CD4+ T cells sorted from blood, taken at week 4, from a patient treated with tofacitinib. The source is a human donor with alopecia areata.

The chain links TRBV6-1 to TRBJ1-5, with unresolved D. The germline gives CDR1 MNHNS, CDR2 SASEGT. The ends were cut back, 10 bases at V and 7 bases at J, with 20 bases in the middle. This CDR3 contains 14 residues. This CDR3 reads CATSGGVDNQPQHF. For the CDR3, the DNA is TGTGCCACCTCTGGTGGGGTCGATAACCAGCCCCAGCATTTT.

This chain uses TRBV29-1 with TRBJ1-1, with TRBD1 identical over 8 bases. V shed 7 bases, J shed 4 bases, and the junction held 5 bases outside the gene matches. The V gene's germline CDR1 is SQVTM and CDR2 ANQGSEA. CDR3 length: 12 residues. Written as DNA, the CDR3 is TGCAGCGCCGACACAGGGGGCACTGAAGCTTTCTTT. This gives the protein CSADTGGTEAFF.

This clone was seen a handful of times. This chain uses TRBV29-1 with TRBJ2-5; 11 positions agree with TRBD2. Unmatched junction bases numbered 12, after V lost 4 bases and J lost 5 bases. The CDR3 spans 16 residues. The V gene's germline CDR1 is SQVTM and CDR2 ANQGSEA. In DNA form, the CDR3 reads TGCAGCGTTGTTCCGAGACTAGCGGGGAGATTGGAGACCCAGTACTTC. Amino acid sequence: CSVVPRLAGRLETQYF. Full variable domain (rest looked up from reference TRBV29-1 and TRBJ2-5): SAVISQKPSRDICQRGTSLTIQCQVDSQVTMMFWYRQQPGQSLTLIATANQGSEATYESGFVIDKFPISRPNLTFSTLTVSNMSPEDSSIYLCSVVPRLAGRLETQYFGPGTRLLVL.

This clone has a handful of counts. V and J are TRBV2 and TRBJ1-2; D not resolved. V lost 3 bases and J 4 bases, leaving 12 bases between the germline ends. CDR1 is SNHLY, CDR2 FYNNEI, per germline. CDR3 length: 14 amino acids. CDR3 sequence: CASSDLPGPYGYTF. Here the CDR3 DNA reads TGTGCCAGCAGTGACCTCCCTGGGCCCTATGGCTACACCTTC.

This chain connects TRBV6-6 to TRBJ2-5, with D uncertain. The CDR3 totals 14 residues. The germline V gene has CDR1 MNHNY and CDR2 SVGAGI (reference sequence). The V gene lost 4 bases and the J gene lost 4 bases, with 13 bases spanning the gap. The CDR3 sequence: CASSSSSSRETQYF. The CDR3 nucleotides are TGTGCCAGCAGTTCGAGTAGTTCCCGAGAGACCCAGTACTTC.

The CDR3 region has the DNA TGTGCCTGGAGTCAAGGGGATGAACAGCCCCAGCATTTT. Translation gives CAWSQGDEQPQHF. This sequence joins TRBV30 and TRBJ1-5; D is perhaps TRBD1 (5 bases). The CDR3 is made up of 13 amino acids. Deletions cut 2 bases from V and 7 bases from J, with 12 bases between. The V gene's germline CDR1 is GTSNPN and CDR2 SVGIG (reference sequence).

Points on this clone: In the same sample, other DNA sequences code for this CDR3. The chain joins TRBV29-1 to TRBJ1-1, with D unclear. The CDR3 has 13 amino acids. Germline V gives CDR1 SQVTM, CDR2 ANQGSEA. Between the trimmed V and J ends, which lost 2 bases and 0 bases, there was a span of 7 bases. CDR3 region: CSVESRMNTEAFF. The CDR3 DNA follows: TGCAGCGTTGAAAGCCGCATGAACACTGAAGCTTTCTTT.

This clone was counted only a few times. This sequence joins TRBV7-9 and TRBJ2-6; 7 bases align to TRBD1. The CDR3 spans 17 residues. The trim removed 1 base at V and 0 bases at J, leaving 3 bases unmatched. Per germline, CDR1 SEHNR and CDR2 FQNEAQ (reference sequence). CDR3 in DNA: TGTGCCAGCAGCTTAGGGACAGGCCTCTCTGGGGCCAACGTCCTGACTTTC. It specifies CASSLGTGLSGANVLTF.

The chain recombines TRBV13 with TRBJ2-1; the match to TRBD2 covers 9 bases. J was trimmed by 4 bases and V by 4 bases; bases with no gene match: 8. This CDR3 comprises 16 residues. The germline V gene has CDR1 PRHDT and CDR2 FYEKMQ (reference sequence). This chain's CDR3 is CASSSLLAGLYNEQFF. The CDR3 DNA is TGTGCCAGCAGCTCATTGCTAGCGGGGCTTTACAATGAGCAGTTCTTC.

The V and J genes are TRBV5-1 and TRBJ2-1; D gene uncertain. V gave up 3 bases and J gave up 6 bases, with 22 bases separating them. CDR1 is SGHRS, CDR2 YFSETQ, per germline. The CDR3 has 17 residues. The CDR3 coding sequence is TGCGCCAGCAGCTCCGAAGGACCCCCACACCTAGGCAATGAGCAGTTCTTC. Translating it yields CASSSEGPPHLGNEQFF.

This chain connects TRBV6-1 to TRBJ1-2, with no clear D. Trimming took off 2 bases at V and 5 bases at J, with 6 bases between the two ends. Germline CDR1 MNHNS, CDR2 SASEGT. This CDR3 region has 12 residues. The CDR3 DNA follows: TGTGCCAGCAGTGAAAGTCATTATGGCTACACCTTC. Translation: CASSESHYGYTF.

The genes are TRBV14 and TRBJ2-7; D unclear. This CDR3 is built from 14 residues. The V gene's germline CDR1 is SGHDN and CDR2 FVKESK. The ends were cut back, 1 base at V and 3 bases at J, with 10 bases in the middle. CDR3 nucleotide sequence: TGTGCCAGCAGCCAAGTTCCTACGGTCTACGAGCAGTACTTC. Encoded protein: CASSQVPTVYEQYF.

The genes are TRBV7-3 and TRBJ1-6; D remains ambiguous. Germline V gene lookup returns CDR1 SGHTA and CDR2 FQGTGA. V was shortened by 0 bases and J by 8 bases, with 8 bases between the two germline ends. CDR3 size: 14 residues. DNA of the CDR3: TGTGCCAGCAGCTTAACTTTATCCGATTCACCCCTCCACTTT. Translating it yields CASSLTLSDSPLHF.

J is TRBJ1-2 and V is TRBV27; no firm D call. The length of the CDR3 is 14 residues. V was trimmed by 6 bases and J by 3 bases, leaving 14 bases between them. Germline CDR1 is MNHEY and CDR2 is SMNVEV (reference sequence). CDR3 sequence: CASRSLGRDYGYTF. The CDR3 DNA reads as TGTGCCAGCAGATCACTAGGACGGGACTATGGCTACACCTTC.

V gene TRBV7-2 combines with J gene TRBJ2-1, with TRBD1 identical over 8 bases. CDR3 length: 12 amino acids. Germline-derived CDR1 and CDR2 are SGHTA and FQGNSA. The V segment lost 4 bases and the J segment 7 bases; nucleotides outside the gene matches: 0. DNA for the CDR3: TGTGCCAGCAGCTGGACAGGGAATGAGCAGTTCTTC. This encodes CASSWTGNEQFF.

There are a few counts of this clone. V usage is TRBV5-1 and J usage is TRBJ2-1; D unresolved. Germline CDR1 and CDR2: SGHRS and YFSETQ. Trimming removed 1 base from V and 8 bases from J, with 13 bases in between. CDR3 length: 14 amino acids. DNA of the CDR3: TGCGCCAGCAGCTTGTTTGGACCTTCCGATGAGCAGTTCTTC. This gives the protein CASSLFGPSDEQFF.

In DNA form, the CDR3 reads TGTGCCAGCAGGGGAGGACAGGAAACCTACGAGCAGTACTTC. The encoded protein is CASRGGQETYEQYF. The chain combines TRBV27 with TRBJ2-7, with a possible D match to TRBD1 (7 bases). The CDR3 length is 14 residues. Germline assignment: CDR1 MNHEY and CDR2 SMNVEV (reference sequence). The ends were cut back, 6 bases at V and 2 bases at J, with 14 bases in the middle.

This sequence joins TRBV30 and TRBJ2-7; TRBD1 might be the D (5 bases). This CDR3 has 13 residues. Germline CDR1 is GTSNPN and CDR2 is SVGIG (reference sequence). Trimming left V 8 bases short and J 1 base short, with 15 bases between. The chain's CDR3 is CAGMDRGSYEQYF. DNA of the CDR3: TGTGCCGGAATGGATAGGGGATCCTACGAGCAGTACTTC.

This chain links TRBV4-1 with TRBJ2-5, with 7 bases that match TRBD1. The CDR3 is 16 amino acids. Germline assignment: CDR1 MGHRA and CDR2 YSYEKL. With V trimmed by 4 bases and J by 3 bases, 11 bases remained unmatched. The CDR3 loop reads CASSLLFLTGKETQYF. DNA of the CDR3: TGCGCCAGCAGCCTCCTTTTCCTGACAGGGAAAGAGACCCAGTACTTC.

This clone was seen just once. The chain couples TRBV7-7 to TRBJ2-2, with D possibly being TRBD1 or TRBD2 (5 bases each). V lost 0 bases to trimming and J lost 6 bases, with 11 bases between them. CDR3 length: 15 amino acids. The germline V gene encodes CDR1 SSHAT and CDR2 FNYEAQ (reference sequence). CDR3 nucleotides: TGTGCCAGCAGCTTAGCGCCGAGGGGCCCCGGGGAGCTGTTTTTT. It translates to CASSLAPRGPGELFF.

This clone has ten or more counts. The chain's CDR3 is CASRQNMNTEAFF. CDR3 coding DNA: TGCGCCAGCAGGCAAAATATGAACACTGAAGCTTTCTTT. This sequence joins TRBV4-1 and TRBJ1-1; D gene uncertain. The CDR3 spans 13 residues. Germline CDR1 MGHRA, CDR2 YSYEKL. Trimming took 6 bases from V and 0 from J, leaving 8 bases between them.

The chain uses TRBV5-1 and TRBJ1-1, with D perhaps TRBD1 (5 bases). The CDR3 sequence is 15 residues long. The germline V and J ends were trimmed by 1 base and 6 bases, with 16 bases remaining between them. Germline loops: CDR1 SGHRS, CDR2 YFSETQ. The CDR3 protein is CASSLRGQGYSEAFF. CDR3 coding DNA: TGCGCCAGCAGCTTGCGGGGTCAGGGTTATTCTGAAGCTTTCTTT. Supplemented by reference TRBV5-1 and TRBJ1-1, the full variable domain reads KAGVTQTPRYLIKTRGQQVTLSCSPISGHRSVSWYQQTPGQGLQFLFEYFSETQRNKGNFPGRFSGRQFSNSRSEMNVSTLELGDSALYLCASSLRGQGYSEAFFGQGTRLTVV.

The rearrangement links TRBV4-1 to TRBJ1-5; D not certain. V was clipped by 0 bases and J by 7 bases, with 7 bases between them. The germline CDR1 and CDR2 sequences are MGHRA and YSYEKL. The CDR3 runs to 13 residues. CDR3 loop: CASSQDPTQPQHF. Written as DNA, the CDR3 is TGCGCCAGCAGCCAAGATCCTACCCAGCCCCAGCATTTT.

This chain connects TRBV30 to TRBJ2-3; TRBD2 matches 8 bases. The CDR3 runs to 14 residues. Germline V lookup: CDR1 GTSNPN, CDR2 SVGIG (reference sequence). The J segment lost 6 bases and the V segment lost 4 bases, leaving 9 bases of the junction unmatched. CDR3 in DNA: TGTGCCTGGACTGTGGGGACTAGGGACGATACGCAGTATTTT. It specifies CAWTVGTRDDTQYF.

J is TRBJ2-7 and V is TRBV29-1, with 12 bases that match TRBD2. The length of the CDR3 is 16 residues. V dropped 1 base and J dropped 7; count of bases not matched to a gene: 11. Germline lookup yields CDR1 SQVTM and CDR2 ANQGSEA. This chain's CDR3 is CSVEAESSGGAWEQYF. The CDR3 region has the DNA TGCAGCGTTGAAGCTGAATCTAGCGGGGGGGCGTGGGAGCAGTACTTC.

The rearrangement joins TRBV15 to TRBJ2-3; no clear D. Germline CDR1 reads LNHNV; CDR2 reads YYDKDF (reference sequence). V was clipped by 3 bases and J by 7 bases, with 11 bases between them. The CDR3 totals 13 residues. The CDR3 DNA is TGTGCCACCAGCAGGGAACTGACTCATACGCAGTATTTT. This codes for CATSRELTHTQYF.